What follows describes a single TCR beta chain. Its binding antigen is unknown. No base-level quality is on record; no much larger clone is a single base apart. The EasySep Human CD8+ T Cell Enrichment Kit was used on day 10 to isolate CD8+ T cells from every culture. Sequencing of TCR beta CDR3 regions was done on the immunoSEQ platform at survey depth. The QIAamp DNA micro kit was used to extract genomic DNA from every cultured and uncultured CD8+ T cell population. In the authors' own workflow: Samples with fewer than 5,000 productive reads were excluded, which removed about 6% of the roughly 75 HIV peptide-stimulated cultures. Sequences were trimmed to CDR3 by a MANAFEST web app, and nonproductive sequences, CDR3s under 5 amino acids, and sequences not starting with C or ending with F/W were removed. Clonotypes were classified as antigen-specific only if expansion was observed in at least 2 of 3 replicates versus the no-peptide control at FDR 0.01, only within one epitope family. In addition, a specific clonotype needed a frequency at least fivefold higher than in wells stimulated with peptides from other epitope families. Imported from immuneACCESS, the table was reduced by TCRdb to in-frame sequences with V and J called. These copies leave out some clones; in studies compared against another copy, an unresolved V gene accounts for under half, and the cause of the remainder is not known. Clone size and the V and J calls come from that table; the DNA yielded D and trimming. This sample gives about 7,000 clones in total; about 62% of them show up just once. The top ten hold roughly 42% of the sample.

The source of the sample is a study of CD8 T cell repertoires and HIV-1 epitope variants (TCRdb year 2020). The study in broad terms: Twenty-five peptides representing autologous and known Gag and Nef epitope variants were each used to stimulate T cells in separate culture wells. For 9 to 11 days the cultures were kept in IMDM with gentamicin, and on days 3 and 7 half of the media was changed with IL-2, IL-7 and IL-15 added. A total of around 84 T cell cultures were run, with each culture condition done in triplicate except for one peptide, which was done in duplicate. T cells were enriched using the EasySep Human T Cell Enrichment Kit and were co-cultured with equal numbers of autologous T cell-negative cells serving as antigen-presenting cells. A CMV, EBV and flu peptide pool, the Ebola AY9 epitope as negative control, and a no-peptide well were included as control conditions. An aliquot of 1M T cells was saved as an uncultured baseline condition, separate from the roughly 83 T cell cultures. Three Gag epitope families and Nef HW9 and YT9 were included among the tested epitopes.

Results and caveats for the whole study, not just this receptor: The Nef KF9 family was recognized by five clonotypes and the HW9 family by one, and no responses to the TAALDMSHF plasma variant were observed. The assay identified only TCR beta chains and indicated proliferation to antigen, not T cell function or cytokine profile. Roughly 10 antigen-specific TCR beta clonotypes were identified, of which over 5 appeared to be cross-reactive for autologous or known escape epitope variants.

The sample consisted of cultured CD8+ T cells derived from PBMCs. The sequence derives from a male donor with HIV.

The CDR3 reads CASRDNMNTEAFF. The DNA reads as follows: TGTGCCAGCAGGGACAACATGAACACTGAAGCTTTCTTT. The V and J segments used are TRBV28 and TRBJ1-1; TRBD1 could be the D gene, as 5 bases match. The junction carries 8 bases between V and J, which are trimmed by 6 bases and 0 bases respectively. Reading from cysteine to phenylalanine, the CDR3 counts 13 amino acids. The only DNA kept is the CDR3, 39 bases in frame from the first base. The germline V gene sets CDR1 to MDHEN and CDR2 to SYDVKM.